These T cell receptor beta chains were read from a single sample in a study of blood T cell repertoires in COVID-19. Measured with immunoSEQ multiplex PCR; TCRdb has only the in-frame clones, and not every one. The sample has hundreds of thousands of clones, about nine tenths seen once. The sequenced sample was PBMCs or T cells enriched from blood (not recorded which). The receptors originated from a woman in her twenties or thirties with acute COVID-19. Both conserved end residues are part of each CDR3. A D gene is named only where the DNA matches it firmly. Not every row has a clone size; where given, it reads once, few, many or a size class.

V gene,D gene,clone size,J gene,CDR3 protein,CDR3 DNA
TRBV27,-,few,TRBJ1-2,CASSLSEGGGYYGYTF,TGTGCCAGCAGTTTATCCGAGGGCGGGGGCTACTATGGCTACACCTTC
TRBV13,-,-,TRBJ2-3,CAAGRGSPTDTQYF,TGTGCCGCGGGGAGGGGGAGCCCCACAGATACGCAGTATTTT
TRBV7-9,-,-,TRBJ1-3,CASSLRSSGNTIYF,TGTGCCAGCAGCTTACGCAGTTCTGGAAACACCATATATTTT
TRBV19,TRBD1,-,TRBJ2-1,CASNPGQFTGQFF,TGTGCCAGCAACCCGGGACAGTTTACAGGGCAGTTCTTC
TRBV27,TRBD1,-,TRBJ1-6,CASSSLRRPGGLPLHF,TGTGCCAGCAGTTCCCTACGCAGGCCAGGGGGCTTGCCCCTCCACTTT
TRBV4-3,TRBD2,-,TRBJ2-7,CASSQDSGLAYEQYF,TGCGCCAGCAGCCAAGATTCGGGACTAGCCTACGAGCAGTACTTC
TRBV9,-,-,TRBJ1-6,CASSPTTENNSPLHF,TGTGCCAGCAGCCCGACGACAGAGAATAATTCACCCCTCCACTTT
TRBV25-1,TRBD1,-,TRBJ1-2,CASSQTGFVGYGYTF,TGTGCCAGCAGCCAGACAGGGTTTGTCGGCTATGGCTACACCTTC
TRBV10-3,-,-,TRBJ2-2,CAISEDGGHTGELFF,TGTGCCATCAGTGAGGATGGGGGCCACACCGGGGAGCTGTTTTTT
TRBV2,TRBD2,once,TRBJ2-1,CASSADSGGHNEQFF,TGTGCCAGCAGCGCGGACAGCGGGGGGCACAATGAGCAGTTCTTC
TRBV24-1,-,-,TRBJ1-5,CATSDSRSNQPQHF,TGTGCCACCAGTGATTCCAGAAGCAATCAGCCCCAGCATTTT
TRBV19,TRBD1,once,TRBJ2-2,CASSRLETGVFPGELFF,TGTGCCAGTAGTAGACTTGAGACAGGGGTTTTTCCCGGGGAGCTGTTTTTT
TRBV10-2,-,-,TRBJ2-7,CASSPLGYEQYF,TGCGCCAGCAGTCCCCTCGGCTACGAGCAGTACTTC
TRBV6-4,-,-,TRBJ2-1,CASSPSAPGEQFF,TGTGCCAGCAGTCCAAGCGCCCCGGGTGAGCAGTTCTTC
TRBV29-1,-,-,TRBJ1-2,CSSYSYGYTF,TGCAGCAGCTACAGCTATGGCTACACCTTC
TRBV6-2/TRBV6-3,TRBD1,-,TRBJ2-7,CASSTAVEAAGGNEQYF,TGTGCCAGCAGTACGGCGGTCGAGGCGGCAGGGGGCAACGAGCAGTACTTC
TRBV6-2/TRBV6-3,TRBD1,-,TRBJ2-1,CASSKGQGLGNEQFF,TGTGCCAGCAGTAAGGGACAGGGTTTAGGGAATGAGCAGTTCTTC
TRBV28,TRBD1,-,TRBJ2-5,CASSLWPGTGVPRDQETQYF,TGTGCCAGCAGTTTATGGCCCGGGACAGGGGTCCCCCGTGACCAAGAGACCCAGTACTTC
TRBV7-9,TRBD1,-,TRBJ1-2,CASSLGGTGYPSGYTF,TGTGCCAGCAGCTTAGGTGGGACAGGTTATCCCTCTGGCTACACCTTC
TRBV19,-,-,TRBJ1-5,CASSEEGRGNQPQHF,TGTGCCAGTAGCGAGGAGGGTCGAGGCAATCAGCCCCAGCATTTT
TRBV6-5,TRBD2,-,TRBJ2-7,CASSGTSGFSYEQYF,TGTGCCAGCAGCGGGACTAGCGGATTCTCCTACGAGCAGTACTTC
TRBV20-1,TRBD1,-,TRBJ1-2,CSASTGVVYGYTF,TGCAGTGCTAGTACAGGGGTAGTATATGGCTACACCTTC
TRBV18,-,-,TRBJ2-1,CASSPRGNRRGNEQFF,TGTGCCAGCTCACCACGCGGAAATCGTCGTGGAAATGAGCAGTTCTTC
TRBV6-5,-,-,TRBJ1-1,CASMPRPTEAFF,TGTGCCAGCATGCCCAGGCCCACTGAAGCTTTCTTT
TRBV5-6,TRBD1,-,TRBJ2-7,CASSPDRGYYEQYF,TGTGCCAGCAGCCCCGACAGGGGGTATTACGAGCAGTACTTC